The clone carrying this T cell receptor (beta chain) was recorded a few times. These data belong to a study of cytomegalovirus exposure and HLA in healthy donors. 60 Vbeta and 13 Jbeta primers were used in PCR. The method was immunoSEQ multiplex PCR; TCRdb's version includes in-frame clones alone and lacks a portion of them. The table shows fewer than 200,000 clones, with approximately 72% occurring only once. Germline loops: CDR1 SGHTA, CDR2 FQGNSA. V lost 5 bases and J lost 11; bases outside the gene matches: 10. The CDR3 has 14 residues. The specimen was PBMCs. The receptor comes from a man aged 18 to 29 in good health and CMV-seronegative. The V call is TRBV7-2, the J call TRBJ1-4; TRBD1 matches at 8 bases. In DNA form, the CDR3 reads TGTGCCAGCAGCCAACCAGGGGGCTACGGGAAACTGTTTTTT. Translation: CASSQPGGYGKLFF. Looking up the rest from reference TRBV7-2 and TRBJ1-4 gives the full variable domain: GAGVSQSPSNKVTEKGKDVELRCDPISGHTALYWYRQSLGQGLEFLIYFQGNSAPDKSGLPSDRFSAERTGGSVSTLTIQRTQQEDSAVYLCASSQPGGYGKLFFGSGTQLSVL.